This T cell receptor (beta chain) was sequenced for a study of shared clonotypes between healthy human individuals. Study as a whole: Samples came from two female and a few male donors aged 18 to 49. Three CD4 naive, three CD4 memory, two CD8 naive and one CD8 memory plate were used per donor.

CD45RO-negative cells were positively selected for CCR7, leaving out terminally differentiated effector memory CD45RA+ cells. Whole-study results and caveats: Sharing across four donors was highest in naive CD4 (roughly 5%) and lowest in memory CD8 (around 0.4%).

Original handling: Because ImmunoSEQ provided only junction sequences with no quality scores, the filtering differed. Method: immunoSEQ multiplex PCR; TCRdb's copy keeps in-frame clones and lacks some. That table supplies the V and J calls and clone size; D and trimming were determined from the DNA. Of millions of clones detected, 85% to 95% appear once; the ten largest clones hold roughly 1.7%. On this clone itself: The antigen remains undetermined.

Material: naive CD8+ T cells from PBMCs. This receptor was taken from a man between 18 and 35 years old in good health. Some clones in this sample may be carry-over from other donors' samples.

CDR3 region: CASRWSSGGFDYEQYF. In DNA, the CDR3 is TGCGCCAGCAGATGGAGTTCCGGGGGGTTTGACTACGAGCAGTACTTC. The J gene is TRBJ2-7, the V gene TRBV5-1; 7 positions match TRBD2. The CDR3 is 16 residues long. CDR1 and CDR2 from the germline V gene are SGHRS and YFSETQ. Germline trimming cut 5 bases from V and 3 bases from J; bases unmatched to any gene: 14.